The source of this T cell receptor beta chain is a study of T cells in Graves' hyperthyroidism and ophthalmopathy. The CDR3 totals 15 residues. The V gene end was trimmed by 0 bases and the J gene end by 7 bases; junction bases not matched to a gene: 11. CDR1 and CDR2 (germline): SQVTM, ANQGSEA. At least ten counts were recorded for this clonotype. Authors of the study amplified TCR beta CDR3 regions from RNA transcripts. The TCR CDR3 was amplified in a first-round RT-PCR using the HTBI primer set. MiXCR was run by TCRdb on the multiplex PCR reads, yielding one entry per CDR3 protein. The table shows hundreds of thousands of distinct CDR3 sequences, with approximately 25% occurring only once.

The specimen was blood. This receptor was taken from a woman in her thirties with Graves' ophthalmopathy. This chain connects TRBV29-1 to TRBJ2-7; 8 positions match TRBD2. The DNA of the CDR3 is TGCAGCGTTGAAGATCTGCCCGGGGGGGTAGGGGAGCAGTACTTC. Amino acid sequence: CSVEDLPGGVGEQYF.